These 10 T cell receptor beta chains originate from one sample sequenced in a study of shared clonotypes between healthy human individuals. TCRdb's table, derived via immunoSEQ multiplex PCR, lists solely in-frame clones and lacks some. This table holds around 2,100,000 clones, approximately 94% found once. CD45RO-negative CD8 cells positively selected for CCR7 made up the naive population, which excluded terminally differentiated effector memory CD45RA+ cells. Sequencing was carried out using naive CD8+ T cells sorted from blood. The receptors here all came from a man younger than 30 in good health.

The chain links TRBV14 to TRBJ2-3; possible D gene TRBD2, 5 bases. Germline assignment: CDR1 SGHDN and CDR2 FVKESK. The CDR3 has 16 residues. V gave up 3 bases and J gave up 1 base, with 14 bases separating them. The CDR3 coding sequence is TGTGCCAGCAGCCAGATCGGGGTTCGGGGCACAGATACGCAGTATTTT. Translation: CASSQIGVRGTDTQYF.

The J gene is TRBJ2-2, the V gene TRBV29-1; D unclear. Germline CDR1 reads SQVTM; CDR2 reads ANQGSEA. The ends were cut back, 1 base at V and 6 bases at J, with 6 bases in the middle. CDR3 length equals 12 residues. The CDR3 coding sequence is TGCAGCGTTGAAGGCAACTCCGGGGAGCTGTTTTTT. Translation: CSVEGNSGELFF.

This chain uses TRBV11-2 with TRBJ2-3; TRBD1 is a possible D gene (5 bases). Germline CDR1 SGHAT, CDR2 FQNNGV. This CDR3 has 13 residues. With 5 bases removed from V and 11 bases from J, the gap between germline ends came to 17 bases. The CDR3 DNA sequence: TGTGCCAGCAGCCGTCGCTCGACAGAGATGCAGTATTTT. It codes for CASSRRSTEMQYF.

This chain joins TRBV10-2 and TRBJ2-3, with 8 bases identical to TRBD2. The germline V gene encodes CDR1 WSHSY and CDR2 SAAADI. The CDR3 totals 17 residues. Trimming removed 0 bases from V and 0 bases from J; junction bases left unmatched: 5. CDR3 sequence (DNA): TGCGCCAGCAGTGAGTCAACTAGCGGTTATAGCACAGATACGCAGTATTTT. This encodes CASSESTSGYSTDTQYF.

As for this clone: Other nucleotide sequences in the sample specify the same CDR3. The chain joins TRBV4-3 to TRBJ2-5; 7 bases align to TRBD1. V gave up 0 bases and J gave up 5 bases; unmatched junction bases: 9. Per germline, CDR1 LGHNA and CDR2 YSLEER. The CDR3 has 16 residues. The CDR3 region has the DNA TGCGCCAGCAGCCAAGATCGAGAAGGCAGGGGGGAGACCCAGTACTTC. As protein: CASSQDREGRGETQYF.

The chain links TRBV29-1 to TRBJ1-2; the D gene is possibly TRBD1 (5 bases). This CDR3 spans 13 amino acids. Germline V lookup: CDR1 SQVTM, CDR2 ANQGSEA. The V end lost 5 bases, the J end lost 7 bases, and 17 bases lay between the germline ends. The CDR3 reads CSVPRTTGLGYTF. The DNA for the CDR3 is TGCAGCGTTCCTAGAACCACAGGTCTTGGCTACACCTTC.

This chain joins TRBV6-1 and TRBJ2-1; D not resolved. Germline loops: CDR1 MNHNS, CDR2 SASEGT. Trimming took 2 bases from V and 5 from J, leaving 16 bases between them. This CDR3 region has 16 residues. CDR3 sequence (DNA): TGTGCCAGCAGTGAAACCGGTATCGGCTACAACAATGAGCAGTTCTTC. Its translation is CASSETGIGYNNEQFF.

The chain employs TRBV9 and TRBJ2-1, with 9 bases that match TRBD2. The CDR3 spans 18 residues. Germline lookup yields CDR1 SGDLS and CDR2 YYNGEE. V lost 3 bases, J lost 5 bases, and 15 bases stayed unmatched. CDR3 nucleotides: TGTGCCAGCAGCGCGCCACCCCAAGGGGAGCGGGGGGACAATGAGCAGTTCTTC. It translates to CASSAPPQGERGDNEQFF.

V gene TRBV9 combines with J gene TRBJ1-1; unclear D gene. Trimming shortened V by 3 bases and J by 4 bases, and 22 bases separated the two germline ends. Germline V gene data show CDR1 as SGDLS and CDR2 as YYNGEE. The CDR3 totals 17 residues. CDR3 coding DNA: TGTGCCAGCAGCGGAGGGCGAACCGGGCAGCCAGGCACTGAAGCTTTCTTT. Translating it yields CASSGGRTGQPGTEAFF.

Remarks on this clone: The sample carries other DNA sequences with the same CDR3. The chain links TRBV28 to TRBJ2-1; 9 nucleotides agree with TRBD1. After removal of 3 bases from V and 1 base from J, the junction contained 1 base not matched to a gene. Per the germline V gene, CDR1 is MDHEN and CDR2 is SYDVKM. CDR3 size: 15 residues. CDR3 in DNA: TGTGCCAGCAGTTTGGGGACAGGGTCCTACAATGAGCAGTTCTTC. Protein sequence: CASSLGTGSYNEQFF. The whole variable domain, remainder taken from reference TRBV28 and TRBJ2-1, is DVKVTQSSRYLVKRTGEKVFLECVQDMDHENMFWYRQDPGLGLRLIYFSYDVKMKEKGDIPEGYSVSREKKERFSLILESASTNQTSMYLCASSLGTGSYNEQFFGPGTRLTVL.